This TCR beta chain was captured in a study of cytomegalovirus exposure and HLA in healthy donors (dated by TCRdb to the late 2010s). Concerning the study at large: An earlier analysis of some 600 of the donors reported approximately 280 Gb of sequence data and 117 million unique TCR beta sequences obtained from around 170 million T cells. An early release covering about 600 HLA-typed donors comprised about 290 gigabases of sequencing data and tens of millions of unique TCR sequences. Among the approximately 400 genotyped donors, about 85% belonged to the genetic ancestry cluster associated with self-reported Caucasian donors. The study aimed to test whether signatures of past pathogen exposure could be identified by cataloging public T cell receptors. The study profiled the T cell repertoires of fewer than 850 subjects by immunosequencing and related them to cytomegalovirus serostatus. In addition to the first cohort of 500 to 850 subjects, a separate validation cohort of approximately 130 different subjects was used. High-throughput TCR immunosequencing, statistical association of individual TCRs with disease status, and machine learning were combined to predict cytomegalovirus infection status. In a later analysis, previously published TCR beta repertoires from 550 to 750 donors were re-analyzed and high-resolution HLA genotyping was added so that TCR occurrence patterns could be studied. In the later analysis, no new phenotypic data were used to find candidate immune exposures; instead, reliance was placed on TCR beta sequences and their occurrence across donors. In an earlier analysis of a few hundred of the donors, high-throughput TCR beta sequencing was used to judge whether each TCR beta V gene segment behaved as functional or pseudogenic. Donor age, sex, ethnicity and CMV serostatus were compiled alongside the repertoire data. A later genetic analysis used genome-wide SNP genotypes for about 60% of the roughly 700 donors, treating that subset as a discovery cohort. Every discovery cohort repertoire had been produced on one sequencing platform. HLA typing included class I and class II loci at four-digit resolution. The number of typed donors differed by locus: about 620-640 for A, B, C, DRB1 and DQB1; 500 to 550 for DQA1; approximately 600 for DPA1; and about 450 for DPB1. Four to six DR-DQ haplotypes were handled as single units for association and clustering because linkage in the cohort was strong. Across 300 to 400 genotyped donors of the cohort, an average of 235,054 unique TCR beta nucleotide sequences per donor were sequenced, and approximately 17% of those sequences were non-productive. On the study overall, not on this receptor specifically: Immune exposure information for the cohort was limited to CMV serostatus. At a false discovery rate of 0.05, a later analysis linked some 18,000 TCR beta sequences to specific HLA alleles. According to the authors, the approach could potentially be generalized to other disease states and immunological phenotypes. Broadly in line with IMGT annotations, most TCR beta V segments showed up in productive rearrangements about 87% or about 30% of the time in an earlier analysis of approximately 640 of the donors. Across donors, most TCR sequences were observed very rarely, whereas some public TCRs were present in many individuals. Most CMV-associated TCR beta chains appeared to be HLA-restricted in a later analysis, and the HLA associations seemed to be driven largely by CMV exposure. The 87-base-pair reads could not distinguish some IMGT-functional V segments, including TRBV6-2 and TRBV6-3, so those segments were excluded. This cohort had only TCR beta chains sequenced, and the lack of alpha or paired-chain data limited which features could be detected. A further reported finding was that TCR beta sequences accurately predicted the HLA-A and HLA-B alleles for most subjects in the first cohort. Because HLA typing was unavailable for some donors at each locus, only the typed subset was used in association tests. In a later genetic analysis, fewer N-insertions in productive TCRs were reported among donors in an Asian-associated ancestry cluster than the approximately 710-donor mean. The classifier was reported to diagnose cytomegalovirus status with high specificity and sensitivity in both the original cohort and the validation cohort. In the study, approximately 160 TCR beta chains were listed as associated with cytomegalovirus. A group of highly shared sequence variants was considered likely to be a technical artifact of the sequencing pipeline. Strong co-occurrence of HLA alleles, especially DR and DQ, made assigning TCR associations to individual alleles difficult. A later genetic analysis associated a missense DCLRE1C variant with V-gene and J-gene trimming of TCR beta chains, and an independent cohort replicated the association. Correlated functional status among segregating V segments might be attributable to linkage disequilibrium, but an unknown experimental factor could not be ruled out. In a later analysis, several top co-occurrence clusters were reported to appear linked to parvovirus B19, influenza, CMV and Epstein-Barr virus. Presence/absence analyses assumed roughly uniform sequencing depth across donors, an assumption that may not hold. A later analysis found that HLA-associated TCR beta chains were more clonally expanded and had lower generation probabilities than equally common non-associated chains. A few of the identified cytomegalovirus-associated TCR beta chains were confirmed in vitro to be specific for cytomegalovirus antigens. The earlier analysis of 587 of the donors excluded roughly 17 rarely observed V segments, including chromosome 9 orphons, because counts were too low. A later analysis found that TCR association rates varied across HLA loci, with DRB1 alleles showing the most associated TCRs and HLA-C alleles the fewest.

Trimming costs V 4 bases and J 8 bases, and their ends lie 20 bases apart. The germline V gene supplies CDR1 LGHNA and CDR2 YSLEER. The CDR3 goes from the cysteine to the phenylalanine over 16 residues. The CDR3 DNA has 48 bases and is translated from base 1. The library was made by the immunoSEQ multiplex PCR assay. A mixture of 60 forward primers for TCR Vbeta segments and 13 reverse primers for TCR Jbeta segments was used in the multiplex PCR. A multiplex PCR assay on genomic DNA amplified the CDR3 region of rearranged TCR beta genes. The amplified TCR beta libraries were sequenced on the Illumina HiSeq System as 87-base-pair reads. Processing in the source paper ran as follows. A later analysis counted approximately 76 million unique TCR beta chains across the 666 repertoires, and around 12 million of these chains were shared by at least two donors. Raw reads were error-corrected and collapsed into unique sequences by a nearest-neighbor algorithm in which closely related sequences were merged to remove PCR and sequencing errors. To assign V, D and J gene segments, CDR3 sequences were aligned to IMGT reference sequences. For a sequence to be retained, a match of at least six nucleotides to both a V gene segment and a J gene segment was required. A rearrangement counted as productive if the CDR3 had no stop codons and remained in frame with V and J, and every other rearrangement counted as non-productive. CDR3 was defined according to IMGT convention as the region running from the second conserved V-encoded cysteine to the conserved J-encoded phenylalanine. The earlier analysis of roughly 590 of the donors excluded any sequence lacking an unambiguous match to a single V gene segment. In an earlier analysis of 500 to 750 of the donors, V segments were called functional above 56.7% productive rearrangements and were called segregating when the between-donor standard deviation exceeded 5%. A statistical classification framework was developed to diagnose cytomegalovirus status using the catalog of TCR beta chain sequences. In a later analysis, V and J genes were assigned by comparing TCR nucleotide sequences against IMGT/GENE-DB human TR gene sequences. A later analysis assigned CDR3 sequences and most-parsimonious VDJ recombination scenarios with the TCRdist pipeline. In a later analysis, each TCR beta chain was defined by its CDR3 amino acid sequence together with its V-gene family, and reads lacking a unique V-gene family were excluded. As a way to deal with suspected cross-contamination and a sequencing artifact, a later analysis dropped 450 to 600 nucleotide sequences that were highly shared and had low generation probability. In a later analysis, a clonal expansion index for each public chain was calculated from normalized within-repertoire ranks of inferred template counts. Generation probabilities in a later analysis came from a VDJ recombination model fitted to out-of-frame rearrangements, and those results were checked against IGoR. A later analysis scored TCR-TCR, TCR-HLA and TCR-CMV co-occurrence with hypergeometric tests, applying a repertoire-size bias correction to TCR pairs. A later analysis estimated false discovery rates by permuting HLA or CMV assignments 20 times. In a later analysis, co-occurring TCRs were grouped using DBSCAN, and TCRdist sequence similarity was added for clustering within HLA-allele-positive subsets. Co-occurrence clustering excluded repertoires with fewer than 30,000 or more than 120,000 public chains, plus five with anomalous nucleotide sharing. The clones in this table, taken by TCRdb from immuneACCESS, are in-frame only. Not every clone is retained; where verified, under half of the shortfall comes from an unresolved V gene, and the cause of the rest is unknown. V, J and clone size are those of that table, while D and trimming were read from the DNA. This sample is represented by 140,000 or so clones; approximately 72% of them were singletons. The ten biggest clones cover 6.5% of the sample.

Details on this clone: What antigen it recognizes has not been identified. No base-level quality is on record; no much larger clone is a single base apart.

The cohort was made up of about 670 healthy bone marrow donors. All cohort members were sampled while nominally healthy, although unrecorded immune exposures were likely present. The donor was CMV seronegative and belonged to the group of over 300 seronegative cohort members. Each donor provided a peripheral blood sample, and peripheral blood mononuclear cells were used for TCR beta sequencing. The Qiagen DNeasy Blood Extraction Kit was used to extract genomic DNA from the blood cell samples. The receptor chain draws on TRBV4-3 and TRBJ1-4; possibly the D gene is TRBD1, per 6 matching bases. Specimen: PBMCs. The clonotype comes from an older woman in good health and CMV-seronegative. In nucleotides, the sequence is TGCGCCAGCAGCCTTGCACAGGGTACCACGGGGGAAAAACTGTTTTTT. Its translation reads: CASSLAQGTTGEKLFF.